This T cell receptor beta chain was sequenced for a study of T cells in Graves' hyperthyroidism and ophthalmopathy. Study-wide results and limits: Most clonotypes that expanded in the thyroid above 0.001 also showed up in blood.

As to this clonotype: Its target is not known.

J lost 3 bases, V lost 4 bases, and 4 bases had no gene match. The CDR3 consists of 15 residues. The germline gives CDR1 MGHRA, CDR2 YSYEKL. Amplification yielded TCR beta CDR3 regions, with RNA transcripts as the source. HTBI primers were the set used in a first-round RT-PCR of the TCR CDR3. MiXCR, applied by TCRdb to the multiplex PCR reads, yields one record per CDR3 protein. The table records about 420,000 distinct CDR3 sequences, approximately 14% of them present only once. The TCR comes from a woman between 18 and 30 years old with Graves' hyperthyroidism. Sequences were obtained from blood. The chain recombines TRBV4-1 with TRBJ1-4; 8 bases are a match to TRBD1. CDR3 protein: CASSRPGQANEKLFF. The CDR3 nucleotides are TGCGCCAGCAGCCGACCGGGACAGGCTAATGAAAAACTGTTTTTT.